The entry below describes one TCR beta chain. Its antigen is currently unknown. Germline loops: CDR1 MNHEY, CDR2 SMNVEV (reference sequence). V was cut by 1 base and J by 2 bases, with 15 bases left in between. This CDR3 is 16 amino acids long. Sequencing used immunoSEQ multiplex PCR; TCRdb keeps in-frame clones, though not all of them. The sample shows tens of thousands of clones, roughly four fifths of them seen only once. This entry comes from a study of OX40 agonist ivuxolimab in advanced cancers. Study background: Recorded diagnoses for dose-escalation patients were hepatocellular carcinoma, melanoma, renal cell or head and neck cancer.

Study-level points and caveats: The average count of expanded clones was higher among CD8+ T cells than among CD4+.

The cohort excluded patients with autoimmune disease history or systemic immunosuppression. At baseline, cycle 4 day 1, and cycle 7 day 1, blood was sampled. This receptor was obtained from an adult with an advanced solid tumor such as melanoma, head and neck, liver or kidney cancer. This material consisted of CD4+ or CD8+ T cells sorted from blood, taken in a trial of the OX40 agonist ivuxolimab. The chain recombines TRBV27 with TRBJ2-7; D perhaps matches TRBD1 (5 bases). The CDR3 is CASSLYSADRTYEQYV. CDR3 bases: TGTGCCAGCAGTTTATATAGTGCTGACAGAACCTACGAGCAGTACGTC.